Below are 18 T cell receptor beta chains sequenced from a single sample in a study of shared clonotypes between healthy human individuals. Profiled with immunoSEQ multiplex PCR; TCRdb holds only in-frame clones, not every one. The sample has 2,500,000 or so clones, around 90% seen once. Sequenced sample: naive CD4+ T cells sorted from blood. Regarding subset: CD45RA+ positively selected. All receptors derive from a man in his late teens or twenties in good health.

The chain uses TRBV7-9 and TRBJ2-1, with no clear D. The CDR3 is 13 amino acids. The germline CDR1 and CDR2 sequences are SEHNR and FQNEAQ (reference sequence). The V and J ends lost 4 bases and 5 bases respectively, with 9 bases between them. CDR3 bases: TGTGCCAGCAGCTCACGCGCCCACAATGAGCAGTTCTTC. It encodes CASSSRAHNEQFF.

This sequence joins TRBV7-6 and TRBJ2-5; no reliable D call. The CDR3 loop spans 14 amino acids. Between the trimmed V and J ends, which lost 1 base and 5 bases, there was a span of 11 bases. The germline V gene encodes CDR1 SGHVS and CDR2 FNYEAQ. The CDR3 DNA is TGTGCCAGCAGCTTAGTTACGGAGAGGGAGACCCAGTACTTC. This gives the protein CASSLVTERETQYF.

The chain carries TRBV28 and TRBJ2-5; 8 nucleotides align to TRBD2. The CDR3 is 15 residues long. V gave up 5 bases and J gave up 5 bases; unmatched junction bases: 10. Germline V gene lookup returns CDR1 MDHEN and CDR2 SYDVKM. The CDR3 bases are TGTGCCAGCAGTACCTCTGAGCGGGGGAGGGAGACCCAGTACTTC. Its translation is CASSTSERGRETQYF.

This sequence joins TRBV2 and TRBJ2-1; weak D call: TRBD2 (6 bases). Trimming shortened V by 4 bases and J by 9 bases, and 19 bases separated the two germline ends. Germline CDR1 is SNHLY and CDR2 is FYNNEI. The CDR3 consists of 15 residues. Written as DNA, the CDR3 is TGTGCCAGCAGTGCCGGGACTCCATATAGAGGTGAGCAGTTCTTC. Residues: CASSAGTPYRGEQFF.

The V and J genes are TRBV18 and TRBJ2-3, with TRBD2 identical over 11 bases. Trimming cost V 3 bases and J 1 base; bases outside gene matches: 3. Germline V CDR1 and CDR2: KGHSH, LQKENI. The CDR3 length is 16 residues. The CDR3 DNA is TGTGCCAGCTCACCCAGGACTAGCGGGCGCACAGATACGCAGTATTTT. Its translation: CASSPRTSGRTDTQYF. The full variable domain, rest sourced from reference TRBV18 and TRBJ2-3, is NAGVMQNPRHLVRRRGQEARLRCSPMKGHSHVYWYRQLPEEGLKFMVYLQKENIIDESGMPKERFSAEFPKEGPSILRIQQVVRGDSAAYFCASSPRTSGRTDTQYFGPGTRLTVL.

The chain carries TRBV11-2 and TRBJ1-4, with D possibly TRBD1 on 5 matching bases. This CDR3 contains 15 residues. Germline V gives CDR1 SGHAT, CDR2 FQNNGV. V was clipped by 2 bases and J by 5 bases, with 12 bases between them. The CDR3 is CASSLSTGVNEKLFF. CDR3 coding DNA: TGTGCCAGCAGCTTAAGTACAGGCGTCAATGAAAAACTGTTTTTT.

The chain is built from TRBV2 and TRBJ2-5; 11 bases are shared with TRBD2. V dropped 6 bases and J dropped 2; count of bases not matched to a gene: 2. Germline loops: CDR1 SNHLY, CDR2 FYNNEI. The length of the CDR3 is 14 residues. In nucleotides, the CDR3 is TGTGCCAGCAGCCGACTAGCGGGGCAAGAGACCCAGTACTTC. It specifies CASSRLAGQETQYF.

As DNA, the CDR3 is TGTGCCAGCAGCCAAGACCTTAGCGGGAGCTCCTACAATGAGCAGTTCTTC. Translating it yields CASSQDLSGSSYNEQFF. The rearrangement joins TRBV14 to TRBJ2-1, with 9 bases fitting TRBD2. The CDR3 contains 17 residues. Germline CDR1 reads SGHDN; CDR2 reads FVKESK. V gave up 0 bases and J gave up 0 bases; unmatched junction bases: 3.

This chain connects TRBV11-2 to TRBJ2-3; 9 bases are shared with TRBD2. CDR1 and CDR2 (germline): SGHAT, FQNNGV. The junction had 4 bases not matched to a gene; V was cut back by 2 bases and J by 1 base. This CDR3 comprises 16 residues. CDR3 in amino acids: CASSLWASGGTDTQYF. The DNA for the CDR3 is TGTGCCAGCAGCTTATGGGCTAGCGGGGGCACAGATACGCAGTATTTT.

The gene calls are TRBV29-1 and TRBJ1-4; tentatively, D is TRBD1 (5 bases). This CDR3 is built from 14 residues. CDR1 is SQVTM and CDR2 is ANQGSEA in the germline V gene. V was shortened by 5 bases and J by 0 bases, with 10 bases between the two germline ends. The CDR3 sequence is CSVQGTATNEKLFF. CDR3 sequence (DNA): TGCAGCGTTCAAGGGACCGCAACTAATGAAAAACTGTTTTTT.

The chain joins TRBV2 to TRBJ1-2; 8 positions match TRBD1. CDR3 length equals 16 residues. The V segment lost 6 bases and the J segment 2 bases; nucleotides outside the gene matches: 11. Germline CDR1 reads SNHLY; CDR2 reads FYNNEI. The CDR3 bases are TGTGCCAGCAGCCTATTTGACAGGGGAGTAAACTATGGCTACACCTTC. This encodes CASSLFDRGVNYGYTF.

The V call is TRBV2, the J call TRBJ2-5; weak D call: TRBD1 (6 bases). With 8 bases removed from V and 4 bases from J, the gap between germline ends came to 8 bases. Germline V CDR1 and CDR2: SNHLY, FYNNEI. The CDR3 has 11 residues. CDR3 DNA: TGTGCCAGCGGGGGCCCAGAGACCCAGTACTTC. Translated, it gives CASGGPETQYF.

The chain uses TRBV7-9 and TRBJ2-5, with D tentatively TRBD1 (5 bases). Trimming took 5 bases from V and 5 from J, leaving 15 bases between them. This CDR3 spans 14 amino acids. Germline V lookup: CDR1 SEHNR, CDR2 FQNEAQ (reference sequence). The CDR3 DNA reads TGTGCCAGCAGCCATCAAGGGGAAGGGGAGACCCAGTACTTC. Protein product: CASSHQGEGETQYF.

Of note for this clone: Other nucleotide sequences in the sample specify the same CDR3. CDR3 DNA sequence: TGCAGCGTAGCCACAGGGTCCTACGAGCAGTACTTC. This codes for CSVATGSYEQYF. This sequence joins TRBV29-1 and TRBJ2-7; maybe TRBD1 (6 bases). V lost 6 bases and J 1 base, leaving 10 bases between the germline ends. In germline, CDR1 is SQVTM, CDR2 ANQGSEA. CDR3 size: 12 residues.

J is TRBJ2-5 and V is TRBV28; 9 positions match TRBD1. The CDR3 loop spans 14 amino acids. Germline assignment: CDR1 MDHEN and CDR2 SYDVKM. Germline trimming cut 6 bases from V and 3 bases from J; bases unmatched to any gene: 5. The CDR3 protein is CASSSDRGKETQYF. CDR3 DNA sequence: TGTGCCAGCAGCTCGGACAGGGGAAAAGAGACCCAGTACTTC. Supplemented by reference TRBV28 and TRBJ2-5, the full variable domain reads DVKVTQSSRYLVKRTGEKVFLECVQDMDHENMFWYRQDPGLGLRLIYFSYDVKMKEKGDIPEGYSVSREKKERFSLILESASTNQTSMYLCASSSDRGKETQYFGPGTRLLVL.

The chain is built from TRBV5-1 and TRBJ1-5; D ambiguous. The V gene lost 2 bases and the J gene lost 6 bases, with 15 bases spanning the gap. This CDR3 is 15 amino acids long. Germline V gene sequence: CDR1 SGHRS, CDR2 YFSETQ. The CDR3 loop reads CASSLEGAEGQPQHF. The CDR3 region has the DNA TGCGCCAGCAGCTTAGAGGGAGCGGAGGGTCAGCCCCAGCATTTT.

In this sample, this clone turned up once. The chain carries TRBV7-2 and TRBJ1-2, with TRBD1 as a possible D gene (5 bases). Trimming shortened V by 5 bases and J by 5 bases, and 15 bases separated the two germline ends. The CDR3 consists of 14 residues. Germline CDR1 SGHTA, CDR2 FQGNSA. CDR3 sequence reads: CASSPGTAVYGYTF. CDR3 DNA: TGTGCCAGCAGCCCAGGGACGGCCGTTTATGGCTACACCTTC. The complete variable domain, with remaining parts taken from reference TRBV7-2 and TRBJ1-2, reads GAGVSQSPSNKVTEKGKDVELRCDPISGHTALYWYRQSLGQGLEFLIYFQGNSAPDKSGLPSDRFSAERTGGSVSTLTIQRTQQEDSAVYLCASSPGTAVYGYTFGSGTRLTVV.

V gene TRBV11-2 combines with J gene TRBJ1-3; 7 bases match TRBD1. Trimming cost V 5 bases and J 0 bases; bases outside gene matches: 10. The CDR3 contains 17 residues. Germline CDR1 and CDR2: SGHAT and FQNNGV. The CDR3 region is CASSPARDSSSGNTIYF. The CDR3 DNA follows: TGTGCCAGCAGCCCGGCGAGGGACAGCAGCTCTGGAAACACCATATATTTT.